These 14 T cell receptor beta chains were all obtained from the same sample, sequenced in a study of T-cell reconstitution after alpha-beta-depleted transplantation in children. Preparation of the TCRbeta library was carried out with unique molecular identifiers. TCRdb redid the calling of the PCR reads with MiXCR, one entry per CDR3 protein. This repertoire shows roughly 120,000 distinct CDR3 sequences, under 25% found once; its top ten account for roughly 10%. This specimen was PBMCs, mostly from graft donor cells, taken 180 days after TCRalphabeta/CD19-depleted stem cell transplant. Every receptor here comes from a male patient aged 2 to 10 who had a stem cell transplant for chronic granulomatous disease, so the T cells may come from the graft donor.

This clonotype was seen at least ten times. This rearrangement joins TRBV29-1 to TRBJ2-7; D is possibly TRBD2 (7 bases). Trimming shortened V by 5 bases and J by 5 bases, and 19 bases separated the two germline ends. Looked up from germline, CDR1 is SQVTM and CDR2 is ANQGSEA. The CDR3 totals 14 residues. CDR3 amino acids: CSVQKGGTTNEQYF. The CDR3 DNA reads as TGCAGCGTTCAAAAGGGGGGGACTACCAACGAGCAGTACTTC.

This clonotype occurred many times. The rearrangement uses TRBV11-2 and TRBJ2-3; D unclear. This CDR3 region has 13 residues. Germline lookup yields CDR1 SGHAT and CDR2 FQNNGV. Trimming took 3 bases from V and 6 from J, leaving 10 bases between them. The CDR3 protein is CASSFSVEDTQYF. The CDR3 region has the DNA TGTGCCAGCAGCTTCTCCGTCGAGGATACGCAGTATTTT.

This clonotype appeared a few times. The chain uses TRBV20-1 and TRBJ2-7; weak D call: TRBD1 (7 bases). The germline V and J ends were trimmed by 3 bases and 2 bases, with 14 bases remaining between them. CDR3 length equals 14 residues. Germline CDR1 DFQATT, CDR2 SNEGSKA (reference sequence). CDR3 coding DNA: TGCAGTGCTAGCCTTGCGGGACAGCCCTACGAGCAGTACTTC. Protein sequence: CSASLAGQPYEQYF.

The gene calls are TRBV5-1 and TRBJ1-6; TRBD1 is a possible D gene (6 bases). The ends were cut back, 0 bases at V and 6 bases at J, with 10 bases in the middle. Germline V lookup: CDR1 SGHRS, CDR2 YFSETQ. The CDR3 runs to 15 residues. DNA of the CDR3: TGCGCCAGCAGCTTGGATACAGGGACTAATTCACCCCTCCACTTT. Its protein is CASSLDTGTNSPLHF.

J is TRBJ2-3 and V is TRBV27, with unresolved D. Per germline, CDR1 MNHEY and CDR2 SMNVEV (reference sequence). This CDR3 is 13 amino acids long. Trimming shortened V by 6 bases and J by 10 bases, and 17 bases separated the two germline ends. The CDR3 is CASRAPGPDAQYF. The CDR3 DNA follows: TGTGCCAGCAGGGCTCCTGGGCCCGACGCGCAGTATTTT.

This clonotype was found a few times. This chain uses TRBV7-8 with TRBJ2-5; TRBD1 matches at 10 bases. The V segment lost 7 bases and the J segment 5 bases; nucleotides outside the gene matches: 10. CDR1 and CDR2 (germline): SGHVS, FQNEAQ. The CDR3 sequence is 15 residues long. The DNA of the CDR3 is TGTGCCAGCAAAAACGGACAGGGGGGCGCGGAGACCCAGTACTTC. It is translated as CASKNGQGGAETQYF. Looking up the rest from reference TRBV7-8 and TRBJ2-5 gives the full variable domain: GAGVSQSPRYKVAKRGQDVALRCDPISGHVSLFWYQQALGQGPEFLTYFQNEAQLDKSGLPSDRFFAERPEGSVSTLKIQRTQQEDSAVYLCASKNGQGGAETQYFGPGTRLLVL.

This clonotype was seen a few times. This chain joins TRBV20-1 and TRBJ2-2; possibly TRBD2 for D (6 bases). The CDR3 consists of 15 residues. Germline V CDR1 and CDR2: DFQATT, SNEGSKA (reference sequence). Trimming stripped 0 bases from V and 1 base from J, with 9 bases between. CDR3 DNA sequence: TGCAGTGCTAGAGATCTTAGCGGGAACACCGGGGAGCTGTTTTTT. This sequence encodes CSARDLSGNTGELFF.

The V call is TRBV7-8, the J call TRBJ2-7; no clear D. The germline CDR1 and CDR2 sequences are SGHVS and FQNEAQ. The CDR3 is made up of 11 amino acids. The ends were cut back, 1 base at V and 7 bases at J, with 5 bases in the middle. CDR3: CASSLGREQYF. The CDR3 bases are TGTGCCAGCAGCTTAGGGCGGGAGCAGTACTTC.

This clonotype was observed many times. The chain uses TRBV4-2 and TRBJ2-3; 10 bases agree with TRBD2. The CDR3 runs to 16 residues. CDR1 LGHNA and CDR2 YNFKEQ come from the germline V gene. V lost 2 bases to trimming and J lost 3 bases; unmatched junction nucleotides: 5. CDR3 DNA: TGTGCCAGCAGCCAAACGCCGGGACTAGCGACAGATACGCAGTATTTT. Its protein product is CASSQTPGLATDTQYF.

This clonotype appeared many times. The chain is built from TRBV20-1 and TRBJ2-1, with D possibly TRBD1 on 6 matching bases. Trimming took 1 base from V and 2 from J, leaving 12 bases between them. This CDR3 has 15 residues. Germline CDR1 and CDR2: DFQATT and SNEGSKA (reference sequence). DNA of the CDR3: TGCAGTGCTAGAGTCTCCGGGACAACCTACAATGAGCAGTTCTTC. Protein sequence: CSARVSGTTYNEQFF.

The chain's CDR3 is CSARDWDSGNTIYF. The CDR3 DNA is TGCAGTGCTAGAGACTGGGATTCGGGAAACACCATATATTTT. This chain joins TRBV20-1 and TRBJ1-3; D gene uncertain. The CDR3 length is 14 residues. With 0 bases removed from V and 4 bases from J, the gap between germline ends came to 10 bases. The germline CDR1 and CDR2 sequences are DFQATT and SNEGSKA (reference sequence).

The chain is built from TRBV7-2 and TRBJ2-1; 10 nucleotides agree with TRBD2. This CDR3 contains 17 residues. CDR1 is SGHTA, CDR2 FQGNSA, per germline. The V and J ends lost 5 bases and 0 bases, in that order; junction bases with no gene match: 7. CDR3 DNA sequence: TGTGCCAGCAGCACCCGGACTAGCGGAACCTCCTACAATGAGCAGTTCTTC. Amino acid sequence: CASSTRTSGTSYNEQFF.

This chain uses TRBV12-3 or TRBV12-4 with TRBJ2-1; D is possibly TRBD2 (5 bases). The CDR3 spans 13 residues. Trimming took off 7 bases at V and 4 bases at J, with 11 bases between the two ends. The CDR3 region has the DNA TGTGCCAGCACCCTTCTAGCATACAATGAGCAGTTCTTC. Protein: CASTLLAYNEQFF.

This clonotype has at least ten counts. The chain has TRBV7-2 and TRBJ2-7; no firm D call. V shed 7 bases and J shed 3 bases, with 7 bases lying between them. The CDR3 spans 11 residues. CDR1 SGHTA and CDR2 FQGNSA come from the germline V gene. CDR3 DNA: TGTGCCAGCAACAATAACTACGAGCAGTACTTC. It is translated as CASNNNYEQYF.